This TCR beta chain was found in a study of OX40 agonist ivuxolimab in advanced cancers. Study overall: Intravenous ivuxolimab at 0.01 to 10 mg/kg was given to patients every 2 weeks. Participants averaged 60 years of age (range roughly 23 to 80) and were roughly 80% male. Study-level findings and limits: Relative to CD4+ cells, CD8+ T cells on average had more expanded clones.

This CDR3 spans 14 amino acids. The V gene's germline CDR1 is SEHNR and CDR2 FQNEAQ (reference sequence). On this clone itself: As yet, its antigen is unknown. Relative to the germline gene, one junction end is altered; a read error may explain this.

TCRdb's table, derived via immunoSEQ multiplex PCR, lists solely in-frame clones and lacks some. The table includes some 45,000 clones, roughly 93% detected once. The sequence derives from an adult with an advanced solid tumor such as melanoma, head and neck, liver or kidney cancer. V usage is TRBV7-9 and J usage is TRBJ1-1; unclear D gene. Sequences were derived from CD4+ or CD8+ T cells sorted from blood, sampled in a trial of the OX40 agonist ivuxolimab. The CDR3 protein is CASSLAVGNIEAFF. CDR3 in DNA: TGTGCCAGCAGCTTGGCCGTCGGAAACATTGAAGCTTTCTTT. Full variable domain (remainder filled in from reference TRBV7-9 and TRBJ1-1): DTGVSQNPRHKITKRGQNVTFRCDPISEHNRLYWYRQTLGQGPEFLTYFQNEAQLEKSRLLSDRFSAERPKGSFSTLEIQRTEQGDSAMYLCASSLAVGNIEAFFGQGTRLTVV.